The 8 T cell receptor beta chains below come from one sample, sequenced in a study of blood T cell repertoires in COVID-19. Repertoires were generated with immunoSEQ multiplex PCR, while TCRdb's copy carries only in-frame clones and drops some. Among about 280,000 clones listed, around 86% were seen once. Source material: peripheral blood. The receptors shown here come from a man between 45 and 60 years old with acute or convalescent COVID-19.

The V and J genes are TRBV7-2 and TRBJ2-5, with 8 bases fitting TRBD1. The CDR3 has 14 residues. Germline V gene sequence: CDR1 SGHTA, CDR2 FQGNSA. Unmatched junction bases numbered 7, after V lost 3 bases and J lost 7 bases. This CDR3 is CASSFPGGAGTQYF. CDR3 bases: TGTGCCAGCAGCTTCCCAGGGGGCGCTGGGACCCAGTACTTC. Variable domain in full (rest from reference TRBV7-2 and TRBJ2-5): GAGVSQSPSNKVTEKGKDVELRCDPISGHTALYWYRQSLGQGLEFLIYFQGNSAPDKSGLPSDRFSAERTGGSVSTLTIQRTQQEDSAVYLCASSFPGGAGTQYFGPGTRLLVL.

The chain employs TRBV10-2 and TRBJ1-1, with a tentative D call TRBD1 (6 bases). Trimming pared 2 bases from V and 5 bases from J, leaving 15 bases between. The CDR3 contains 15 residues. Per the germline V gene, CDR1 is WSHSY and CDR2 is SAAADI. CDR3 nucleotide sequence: TGCGCCAGCAGTGAGGGGCCCAGGGGTGGAACTGAAGCTTTCTTT. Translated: CASSEGPRGGTEAFF.

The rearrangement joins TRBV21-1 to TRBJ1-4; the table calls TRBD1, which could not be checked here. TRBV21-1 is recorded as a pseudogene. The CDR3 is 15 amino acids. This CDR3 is CASSKRQGRNEKLFF. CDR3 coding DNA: TGTGCCAGCAGCAAGCGACAGGGCCGTAATGAAAAACTGTTTTTT.

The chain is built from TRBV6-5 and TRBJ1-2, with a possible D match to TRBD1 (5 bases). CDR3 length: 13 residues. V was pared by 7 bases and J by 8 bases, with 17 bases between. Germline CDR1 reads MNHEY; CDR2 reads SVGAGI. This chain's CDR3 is CASMQEGLGGYTF. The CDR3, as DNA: TGTGCCAGCATGCAGGAGGGGTTGGGAGGCTACACCTTC.

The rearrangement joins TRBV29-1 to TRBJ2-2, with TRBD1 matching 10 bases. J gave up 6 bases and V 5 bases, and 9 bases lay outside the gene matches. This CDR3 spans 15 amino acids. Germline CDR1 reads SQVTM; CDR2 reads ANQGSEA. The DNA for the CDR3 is TGCAGCGTTCAGACCCCGGGACAGGGGTCCGGGGAGCTGTTTTTT. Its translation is CSVQTPGQGSGELFF.

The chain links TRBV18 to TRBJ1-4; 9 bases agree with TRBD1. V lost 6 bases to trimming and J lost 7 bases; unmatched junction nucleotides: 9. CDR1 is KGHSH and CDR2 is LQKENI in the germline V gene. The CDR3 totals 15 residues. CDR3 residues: CASSQRTGESEKLFF. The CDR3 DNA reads TGTGCCAGCTCCCAACGGACAGGGGAAAGTGAAAAACTGTTTTTT.

Written as DNA, the CDR3 is TGTGCCAGTAGTCCACGGACTAGCGGGGGGGTAAAGACGCAGTATTTT. It codes for CASSPRTSGGVKTQYF. The chain carries TRBV19 and TRBJ2-3; 15 nucleotides align to TRBD2. CDR1 LNHDA and CDR2 SQIVND come from the germline V gene (reference sequence). Trimming removed 5 bases from V and 9 bases from J; junction bases left unmatched: 9. The CDR3 contains 16 residues.

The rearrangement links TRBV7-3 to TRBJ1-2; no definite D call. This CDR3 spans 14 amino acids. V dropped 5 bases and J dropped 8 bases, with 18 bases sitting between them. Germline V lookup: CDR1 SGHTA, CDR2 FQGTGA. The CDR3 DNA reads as TGTGCCAGCAGCCCCTACCCCGAAGGAGACGGCTACACCTTC. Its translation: CASSPYPEGDGYTF.